Listed below are T cell receptor beta chains from one sample, sequenced in a study of beta chain features in type 1 diabetes. The table came from immunoSEQ multiplex PCR; TCRdb's copy has only in-frame clones and leaves some out. Of about 260,000 clones listed, over 20% were seen once; the top ten hold 0.028%. The sample was naive CD4+ T cells from blood. These receptors were collected from a woman aged 40 to 55 with type 1 diabetes. Both conserved end residues are part of each CDR3.

cdr3_length j_call v_call cdr3_aa
16 TRBJ1-1 TRBV28 CASKSGTGVGSTEAFF
14 TRBJ1-2 TRBV28 CASSPGTANYGYTF
15 TRBJ1-1 TRBV7-9 CASSGRQGQGAEAFF
14 TRBJ2-7 TRBV5-1 CASSPAGGSYEQYF
17 TRBJ2-1 TRBV19 CASSPGPGLVLYNEQFF
15 TRBJ1-5 TRBV6-6 CASSYSGTGNQPQHF
14 TRBJ1-6 TRBV6-5 CASSSTAADSPLHF
14 TRBJ2-7 TRBV30 CACVRTANSYEQYF
14 TRBJ2-1 TRBV30 CAWSEGGSSNEQFF
16 TRBJ2-7 TRBV5-1 CASSPALDSISYEQYF
14 TRBJ1-1 TRBV15 CATSRDEDRAEAFF
13 TRBJ1-5 TRBV30 CAWSHSSNQPQHF
15 TRBJ2-1 TRBV9 CASSVGNREYNEQFF
14 TRBJ2-2 TRBV25-1 CASSESRNTGELFF
11 TRBJ2-5 TRBV20-1 CSAQGAETQYF
14 TRBJ2-7 TRBV7-8 CASSLQQGSYEQYF
16 TRBJ1-5 TRBV18 CASSPPLIGENQPQHF
13 TRBJ1-1 TRBV2 CASSTGGSTEAFF
14 TRBJ1-5 TRBV18 CASSSGHGNQPQHF
13 TRBJ2-1 TRBV25-1 CASSEYRDNEQFF
13 TRBJ1-1 TRBV29-1 CSVEQGVGTEAFF
13 TRBJ2-5 TRBV7-2 CASNAYLQETQYF
14 TRBJ2-1 TRBV18 CASSPQEVGNEQFF
16 TRBJ2-2 TRBV5-4 CASSLVQGGGPGELFF
14 TRBJ1-6 TRBV7-3 CASSLLPVNSPLHF
12 TRBJ1-2 TRBV28 CASSLTGYGYTF
11 TRBJ2-7 TRBV29-1 CSVVNSYEQYF
15 TRBJ2-5 TRBV5-1 CASSSEGARQETQYF
13 TRBJ1-1 TRBV30 CAWTRTSDTEAFF
16 TRBJ2-7 TRBV28 CASSSPGTGYSYEQYF
14 TRBJ1-6 TRBV28 CASSLYRINSPLHF
12 TRBJ1-5 TRBV7-2 CASSFPDQPQHF
13 TRBJ2-1 TRBV2 CASTLPQYKKQFF
16 TRBJ2-1 TRBV5-1 CASSFRLAGGYNEQFF
12 TRBJ1-1 TRBV6-5 CASRTDPREAFF
15 TRBJ1-2 TRBV5-1 CASSAANTGDSGYTF
13 TRBJ1-2 TRBV5-1 CASSLISRAGYTF
15 TRBJ2-7 TRBV6-1 CASSGPGHGPYEQYF
14 TRBJ2-5 TRBV2 CASRKGLPLETQYF
14 TRBJ2-3 TRBV29-1 CSVGSRAYTDTQYF
15 TRBJ2-1 TRBV28 CASSSPGGYLDEQFF
14 TRBJ2-7 TRBV7-3 CASSLTPASYEQYF
15 TRBJ2-7 TRBV10-3 CAISERKQKEYEQYF
15 TRBJ2-7 TRBV13 CASSLATHSSYEQYF
14 TRBJ1-1 TRBV5-4 CASSFDRDLTEAFF